These 16 T cell receptor beta chains originate from one sample sequenced in a study of tumor and adjacent non-tumor tissue in lung cancer. RNA was extracted from bulk tissue without any cell sorting. Three rounds of nested PCR, following a modified ARM-PCR protocol, produced the TCRbeta library. TCRdb ran MiXCR on the multiplex PCR reads and lists one entry per CDR3 protein. The sample yields tens of thousands of distinct CDR3 sequences, roughly two thirds seen once. The sequenced sample was lung tumor tissue. The origin of the receptors is a woman in her forties with non-small cell lung cancer.

Only one count was recorded for this clonotype. The V call is TRBV20-1, the J call TRBJ2-1; unclear D gene. V lost 2 bases and J lost 6, with 5 bases in between. From germline, CDR1 is DFQATT and CDR2 SNEGSKA (reference sequence). The CDR3 runs to 11 residues. CDR3 nucleotide sequence: TGCAGTGCTAGACCGGTCAATGAGCAGTTCTTC. As protein: CSARPVNEQFF.

In this sample, this clonotype turned up many times. The genes are TRBV20-1 and TRBJ1-4, with D possibly TRBD1 on 6 matching bases. CDR3 length equals 13 residues. V was clipped by 4 bases and J by 8 bases, with 14 bases between them. The germline V gene has CDR1 DFQATT and CDR2 SNEGSKA (reference sequence). CDR3 bases: TGCAGTGCTACCCCGGACAGAGAAGAAAAACTGTTTTTT. It translates to CSATPDREEKLFF.

Turning to this clonotype: This may stem from a read error, because a much larger clone lies one nucleotide away. This chain links TRBV20-1 with TRBJ1-4; D is uncertain. This CDR3 has 10 amino acids. Per germline, CDR1 DFQATT and CDR2 SNEGSKA (reference sequence). CDR3 sequence reads: CSVRGEKLFF. CDR3 DNA: TGCAGTGTTAGAGGGGAAAAACTGTTTTTT.

Comments on this clonotype: Because the CDR3 is missing its conserved closing phenylalanine or tryptophan, this is likely a read error. The V gene is TRBV2, the J gene TRBJ2-1, with a tentative D call TRBD1 (6 bases). V dropped 8 bases and J dropped 3 bases, with 11 bases sitting between them. Germline CDR1 reads SNHLY; CDR2 reads FYNNEI. The CDR3 extends over 13 amino acids. CDR3 nucleotide sequence: TGTGCCAGCTGTGTACAGGGCTACAATGAGCAGTTCTTA. It specifies CASCVQGYNEQFL.

The V gene is TRBV12-3 or TRBV12-4, the J gene TRBJ1-6; unclear D gene. The CDR3 contains 16 residues. The CDR3 DNA reads as TGTGCTAGCTGTCCGGCCGGGGTCGGTTCCAATTCACCCCTCCACTTT. Amino acids: CASCPAGVGSNSPLHF.

The chain is built from TRBV11-2 and TRBJ2-7, with 7 bases fitting TRBD2. V was pared by 5 bases and J by 4 bases, with 11 bases of the junction left unmatched. This CDR3 contains 15 residues. CDR1 and CDR2 from the germline V gene are SGHAT and FQNNGV. CDR3 in amino acids: CASSHSWSSGYEQYF. The CDR3 DNA follows: TGTGCCAGCAGCCACTCCTGGTCTAGCGGATACGAGCAGTACTTC.

As concerns this clonotype: One junction end does not reproduce the germline sequence, and a read error may be involved. The CDR3, as DNA: TGTGCCAGCAACTTAGACGGGCGGGGCTGTGGGGCTTCCTTT. Protein sequence: CASNLDGRGCGASF. The chain employs TRBV11-2 and TRBJ1-1; D might be TRBD1 (5 bases). CDR1 and CDR2 from the germline V gene are SGHAT and FQNNGV. The CDR3 consists of 14 residues.

The chain uses TRBV5-6 and TRBJ2-3; the D gene is possibly TRBD1 (5 bases). The germline V gene has CDR1 SGHDT and CDR2 YYEEEE. The CDR3 is 16 amino acids. V gave up 5 bases and J gave up 2 bases, with 18 bases separating them. The CDR3: CASSLTVVGDTDTQYF. CDR3 DNA sequence: TGTGCCAGCAGTTTAACGGTGGTAGGGGACACAGATACGCAGTATTTT. Looking up the rest from reference TRBV5-6 and TRBJ2-3 gives the full variable domain: DAGVTQSPTHLIKTRGQQVTLRCSPKSGHDTVSWYQQALGQGPQFIFQYYEEEERQRGNFPDRFSGHQFPNYSSELNVNALLLGDSALYLCASSLTVVGDTDTQYFGPGTRLTVL.

In the case of this clonotype: One end of the junction is discordant with germline, which a read error may explain. The chain employs TRBV6-1 and TRBJ2-3, with 8 bases matching TRBD1. The CDR3 spans 11 residues. Germline CDR1 and CDR2: MNHNS and SASEGT. The CDR3 sequence: CVSTGTGTQYF. DNA for the CDR3: TGTGTCAGCACTGGGACAGGTACGCAGTATTTC.

There are many counts of this clonotype. V gene TRBV6-6 combines with J gene TRBJ2-5, with D tentatively TRBD2 (5 bases). The CDR3 sequence is 11 residues long. The V end was cut by 5 bases, the J end by 9 bases, with 10 bases between. Per germline, CDR1 MNHNY and CDR2 SVGAGI (reference sequence). This chain's CDR3 is CASSREEAQYF. CDR3 DNA sequence: TGTGCCAGCAGTCGTGAGGAGGCCCAGTACTTC.

This clonotype was detected ten times or more. The chain is built from TRBV28 and TRBJ1-6, with a tentative D call TRBD1 (6 bases). The CDR3 has 16 amino acids. Looked up from germline, CDR1 is MDHEN and CDR2 is SYDVKM. V lost 7 bases to trimming and J lost 7 bases, with 20 bases between them. CDR3 DNA sequence: TGTGCCAGCATACCACAGGGACGTGCGGGGAATTCACCCCTCCACTTT. Translating it yields CASIPQGRAGNSPLHF.

Concerning this clonotype itself: The conserved phenylalanine or tryptophan is not found at the CDR3 terminus, so this likely reflects a read error. V usage is TRBV11-2 and J usage is TRBJ2-7, with D tentatively TRBD2 (5 bases). CDR1 is SGHAT, CDR2 FQNNGV, per germline. The CDR3 is made up of 13 amino acids. The DNA for the CDR3 is TGTGCTAGCAGCTATAGGGCGGGTTACGAGCAGTACTAC. Translating gives CASSYRAGYEQYY.

In its sample, this clonotype ranks as medium-sized. The chain combines TRBV11-2 with TRBJ1-1; 7 nucleotides line up with TRBD1. CDR1 and CDR2 (germline): SGHAT, FQNNGV. V was clipped by 1 base and J by 7 bases; unmatched bases: 3. The CDR3 loop spans 13 amino acids. The CDR3 sequence: CASSLGAGGEAFF. The DNA of the CDR3 is TGTGCCAGCAGCTTAGGGGCAGGGGGTGAAGCTTTCTTT.

With regard to this clonotype: The final CDR3 position lacks the conserved phenylalanine or tryptophan, pointing to a likely read error. The chain joins TRBV20-1 to TRBJ2-3; possibly TRBD1 or TRBD2 for D (5 bases each). Germline CDR1 DFQATT, CDR2 SNEGSKA (reference sequence). The CDR3 spans 14 residues. V lost 5 bases, J lost 3 bases, and 15 bases lay in between. The CDR3 DNA reads as TGCAGTGCTTCCAAGTGGGGGTTTACAGATACGCAGTATTCT. Translated: CSASKWGFTDTQYS.

This clonotype has ten or more counts. V and J are TRBV5-6 and TRBJ1-6; no clear D gene. Germline CDR1 is SGHDT and CDR2 is YYEEEE. The CDR3 has 16 residues. V shed 1 base and J shed 7 bases, with 15 bases lying between them. The CDR3: CASSLLGTHGNSPLHF. DNA of the CDR3: TGTGCCAGCAGCTTGTTGGGTACGCACGGGAATTCACCCCTCCACTTT.

This clonotype was counted once. The CDR3 DNA sequence: TGTGCCAACAGACCACTAGCGGGGGCTGACAATGAGCAGTTCTTC. Protein sequence: CANRPLAGADNEQFF. The rearrangement links TRBV6-1 to TRBJ2-1; 11 bases match TRBD2. V was pared by 10 bases and J by 5 bases, with 10 bases of the junction left unmatched. This CDR3 has 15 residues. In germline, CDR1 is MNHNS, CDR2 SASEGT.